This T cell receptor beta chain was found in a study of monozygotic twins with inflammatory bowel disease. TCRdb reworked the 5' RACE reads into one entry per CDR3 protein, no DNA. This sample's clone table lists 300,000 to 400,000 distinct CDR3 sequences. Overall study findings and caveats: Fewer clonotypes were shared with others by IBD patients than by healthy twins, especially with disease activity. Patients with IBD had less TCRbeta diversity (inverse Simpson) than their healthy co-twins.

As concerns this clonotype: What it binds is unknown.

Sample: blood. This clonotype was sampled from a human donor with ulcerative colitis or Crohn's disease, or a healthy co-twin of an affected twin (not recorded which).

The CDR3 sequence: CASSGGLAGGLETQYF. The chain has TRBV4-3 and TRBJ2-5; the TRBD2 assignment by TCRdb is unverifiable without DNA. Germline lookup yields CDR1 LGHNA and CDR2 YSLEER. This CDR3 comprises 16 residues.